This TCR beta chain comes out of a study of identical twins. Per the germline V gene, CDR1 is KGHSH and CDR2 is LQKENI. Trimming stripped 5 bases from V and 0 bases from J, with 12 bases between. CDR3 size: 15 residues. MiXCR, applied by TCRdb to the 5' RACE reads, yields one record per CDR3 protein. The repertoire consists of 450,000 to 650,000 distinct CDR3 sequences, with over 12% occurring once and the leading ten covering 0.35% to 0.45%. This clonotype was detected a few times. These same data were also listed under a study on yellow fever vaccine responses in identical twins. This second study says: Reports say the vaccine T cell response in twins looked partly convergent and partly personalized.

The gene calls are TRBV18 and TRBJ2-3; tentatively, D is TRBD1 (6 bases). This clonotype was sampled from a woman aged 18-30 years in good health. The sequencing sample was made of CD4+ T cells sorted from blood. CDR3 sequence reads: CASSTRDTSTDTQYF. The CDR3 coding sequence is TGTGCCAGCTCAACCAGGGACACGAGCACAGATACGCAGTATTTT.